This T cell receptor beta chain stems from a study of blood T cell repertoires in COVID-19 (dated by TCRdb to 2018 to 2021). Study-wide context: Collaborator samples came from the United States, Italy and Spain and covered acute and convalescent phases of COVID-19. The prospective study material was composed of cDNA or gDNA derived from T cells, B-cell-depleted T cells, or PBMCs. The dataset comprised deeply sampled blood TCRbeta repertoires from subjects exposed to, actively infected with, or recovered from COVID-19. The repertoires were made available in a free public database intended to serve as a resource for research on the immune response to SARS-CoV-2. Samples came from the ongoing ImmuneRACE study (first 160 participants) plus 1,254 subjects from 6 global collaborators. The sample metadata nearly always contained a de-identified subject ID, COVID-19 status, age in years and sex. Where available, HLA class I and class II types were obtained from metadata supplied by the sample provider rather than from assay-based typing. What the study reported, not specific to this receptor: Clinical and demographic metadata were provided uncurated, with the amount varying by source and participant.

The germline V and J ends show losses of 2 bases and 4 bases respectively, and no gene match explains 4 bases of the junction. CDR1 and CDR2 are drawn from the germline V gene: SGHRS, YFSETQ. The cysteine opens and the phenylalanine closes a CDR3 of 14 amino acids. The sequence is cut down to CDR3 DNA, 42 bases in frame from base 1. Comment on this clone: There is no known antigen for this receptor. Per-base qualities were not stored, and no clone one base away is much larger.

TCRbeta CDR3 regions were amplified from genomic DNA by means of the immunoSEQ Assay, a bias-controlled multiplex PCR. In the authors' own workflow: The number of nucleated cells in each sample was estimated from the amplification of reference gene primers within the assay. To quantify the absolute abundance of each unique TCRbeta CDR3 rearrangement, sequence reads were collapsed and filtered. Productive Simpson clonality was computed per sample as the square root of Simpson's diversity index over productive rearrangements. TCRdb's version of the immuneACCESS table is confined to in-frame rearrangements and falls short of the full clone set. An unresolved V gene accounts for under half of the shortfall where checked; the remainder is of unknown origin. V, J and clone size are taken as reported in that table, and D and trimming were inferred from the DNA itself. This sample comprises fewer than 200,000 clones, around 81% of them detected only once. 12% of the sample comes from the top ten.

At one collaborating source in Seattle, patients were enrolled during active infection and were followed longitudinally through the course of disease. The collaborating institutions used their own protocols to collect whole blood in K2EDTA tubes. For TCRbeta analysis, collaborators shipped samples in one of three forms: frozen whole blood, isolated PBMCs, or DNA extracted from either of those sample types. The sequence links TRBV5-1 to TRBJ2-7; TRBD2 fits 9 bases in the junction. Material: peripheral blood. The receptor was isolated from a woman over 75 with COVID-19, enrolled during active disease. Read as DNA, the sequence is TGCGCCAGCAGCTTTAGCGGGAGCTTTTACGAGCAGTACTTC. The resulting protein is CASSFSGSFYEQYF.